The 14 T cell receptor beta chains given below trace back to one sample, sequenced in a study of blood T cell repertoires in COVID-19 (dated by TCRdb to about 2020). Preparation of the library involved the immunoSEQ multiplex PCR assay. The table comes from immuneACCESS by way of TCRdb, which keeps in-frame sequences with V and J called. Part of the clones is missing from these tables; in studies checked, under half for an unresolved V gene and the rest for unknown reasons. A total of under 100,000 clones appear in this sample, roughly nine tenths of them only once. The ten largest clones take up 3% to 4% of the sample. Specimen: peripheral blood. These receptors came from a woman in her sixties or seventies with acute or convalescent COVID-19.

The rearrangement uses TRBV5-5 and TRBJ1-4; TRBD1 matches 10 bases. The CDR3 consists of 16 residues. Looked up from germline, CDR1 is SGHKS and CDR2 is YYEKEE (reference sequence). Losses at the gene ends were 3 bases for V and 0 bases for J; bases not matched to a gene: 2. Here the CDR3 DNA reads TGTGCCAGCAGCTCCGGGACAGGGGCAACTAATGAAAAACTGTTTTTT. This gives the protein CASSSGTGATNEKLFF.

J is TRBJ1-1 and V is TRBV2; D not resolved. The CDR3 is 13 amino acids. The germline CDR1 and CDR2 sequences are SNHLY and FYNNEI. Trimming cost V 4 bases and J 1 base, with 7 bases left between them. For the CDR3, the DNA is TGTGCCAGCAGTGTATATCCGAACACTGAAGCTTTCTTT. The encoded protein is CASSVYPNTEAFF.

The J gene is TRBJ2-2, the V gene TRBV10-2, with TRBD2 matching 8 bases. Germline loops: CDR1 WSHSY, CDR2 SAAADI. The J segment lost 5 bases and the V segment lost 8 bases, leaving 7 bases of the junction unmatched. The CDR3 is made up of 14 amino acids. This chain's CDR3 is CASRRAGETGELFF. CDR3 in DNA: TGCGCCAGCCGTCGAGCGGGGGAAACCGGGGAGCTGTTTTTT.

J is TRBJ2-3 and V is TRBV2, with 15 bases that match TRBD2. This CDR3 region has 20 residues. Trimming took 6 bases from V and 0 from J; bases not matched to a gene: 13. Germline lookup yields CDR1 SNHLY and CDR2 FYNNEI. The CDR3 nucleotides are TGTGCCAGCAGGGACGCTACACCGGGACTAGCGGGGGGTAGCACAGATACGCAGTATTTT. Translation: CASRDATPGLAGGSTDTQYF.

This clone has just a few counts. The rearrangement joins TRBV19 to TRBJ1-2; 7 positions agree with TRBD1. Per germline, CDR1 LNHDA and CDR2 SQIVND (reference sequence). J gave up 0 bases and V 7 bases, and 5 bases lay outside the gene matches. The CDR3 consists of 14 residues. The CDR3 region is CASKMGQPNYGYTF. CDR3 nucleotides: TGTGCCAGTAAAATGGGACAGCCTAACTATGGCTACACCTTC.

CDR3 in DNA: TGCGCCAGCAGCTTTCGAAGCGGGAGTAGCGAGACCCAGTACTTC. Amino acid sequence: CASSFRSGSSETQYF. V is TRBV5-1 and J is TRBJ2-5; 8 bases fit TRBD2. Germline values: CDR1 SGHRS, CDR2 YFSETQ. The CDR3 sequence is 15 residues long. The trim removed 2 bases at V and 5 bases at J, leaving 8 bases unmatched.

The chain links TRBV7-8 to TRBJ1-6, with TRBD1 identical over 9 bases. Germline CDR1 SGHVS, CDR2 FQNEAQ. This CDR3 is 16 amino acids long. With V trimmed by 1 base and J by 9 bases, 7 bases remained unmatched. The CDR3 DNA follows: TGTGCCAGCAGCTTAGGGGTACAGGGGGCAGCTTCACCCCTCCACTTT. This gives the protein CASSLGVQGAASPLHF.

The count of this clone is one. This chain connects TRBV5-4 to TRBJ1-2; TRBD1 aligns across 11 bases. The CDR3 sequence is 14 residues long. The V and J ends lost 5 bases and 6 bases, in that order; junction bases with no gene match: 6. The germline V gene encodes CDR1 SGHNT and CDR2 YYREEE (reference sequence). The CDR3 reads CASSGTGGKDGYTF. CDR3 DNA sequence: TGTGCCAGCAGTGGGACAGGGGGGAAGGATGGCTACACCTTC.

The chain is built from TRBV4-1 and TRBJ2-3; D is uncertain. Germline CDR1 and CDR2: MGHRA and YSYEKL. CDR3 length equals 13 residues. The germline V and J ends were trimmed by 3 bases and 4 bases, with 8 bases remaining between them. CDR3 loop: CASSQAEADTQYF. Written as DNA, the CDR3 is TGCGCCAGCAGCCAGGCTGAGGCAGATACGCAGTATTTT.

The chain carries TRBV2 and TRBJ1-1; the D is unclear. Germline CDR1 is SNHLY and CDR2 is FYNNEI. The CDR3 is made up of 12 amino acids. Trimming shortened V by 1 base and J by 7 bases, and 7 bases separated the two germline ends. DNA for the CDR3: TGTGCCAGCAGTGAAGGGCACCGTGAAGCTTTCTTT. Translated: CASSEGHREAFF.

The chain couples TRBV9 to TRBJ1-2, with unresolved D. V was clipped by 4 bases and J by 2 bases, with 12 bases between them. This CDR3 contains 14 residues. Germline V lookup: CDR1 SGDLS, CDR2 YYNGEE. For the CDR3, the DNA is TGTGCCAGCAGCACCGGAGGGTACAACTATGGCTACACCTTC. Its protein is CASSTGGYNYGYTF.

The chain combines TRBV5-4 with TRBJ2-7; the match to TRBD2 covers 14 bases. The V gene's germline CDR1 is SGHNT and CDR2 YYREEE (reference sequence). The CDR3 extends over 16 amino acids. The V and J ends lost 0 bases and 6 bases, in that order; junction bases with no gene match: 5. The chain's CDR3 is CASSLGLAGGGGEQYF. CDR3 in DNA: TGTGCCAGCAGCTTGGGACTAGCGGGAGGGGGTGGCGAGCAGTACTTC. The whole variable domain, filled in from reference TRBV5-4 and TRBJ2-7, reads ETGVTQSPTHLIKTRGQQVTLRCSSQSGHNTVSWYQQALGQGPQFIFQYYREEENGRGNFPPRFSGLQFPNYSSELNVNALELDDSALYLCASSLGLAGGGGEQYFGPGTRLTVT.

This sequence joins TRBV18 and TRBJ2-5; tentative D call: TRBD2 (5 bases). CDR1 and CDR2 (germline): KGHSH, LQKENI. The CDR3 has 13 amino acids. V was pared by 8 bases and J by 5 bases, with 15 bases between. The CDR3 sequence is CASLRNSGETQYF. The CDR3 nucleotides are TGTGCCAGCCTCAGAAATTCGGGGGAGACCCAGTACTTC. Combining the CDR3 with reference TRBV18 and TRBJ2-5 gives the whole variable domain NAGVMQNPRHLVRRRGQEARLRCSPMKGHSHVYWYRQLPEEGLKFMVYLQKENIIDESGMPKERFSAEFPKEGPSILRIQQVVRGDSAAYFCASLRNSGETQYFGPGTRLLVL.

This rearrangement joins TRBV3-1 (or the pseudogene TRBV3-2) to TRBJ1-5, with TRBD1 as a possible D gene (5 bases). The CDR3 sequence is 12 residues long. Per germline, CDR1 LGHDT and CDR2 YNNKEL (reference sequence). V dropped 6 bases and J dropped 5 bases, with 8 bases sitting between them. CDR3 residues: CASSQGYQPQHF. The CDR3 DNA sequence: TGTGCCAGCAGTCAGGGCTATCAGCCCCAGCATTTT.